The rows below give T cell receptor beta chains drawn from one sample of a study of blood T cell repertoires in COVID-19. The assay was immunoSEQ multiplex PCR, and TCRdb's table has in-frame clones only and misses some. Counted here are fewer than 450,000 clones, more than 85% occurring once; the ten biggest clones make up about 0.93%. Input material: PBMCs or T cells enriched from blood (not recorded which). These receptors originate from a woman under 40 who had recovered from COVID-19. Each CDR3 is given with its conserved first and last residue. A D gene is named only where the DNA matches it firmly. Expanded clones get a size class; other rows say once, few or many, or leave the size out.

v_gene	j_gene	abundance	d_gene	CDR3aa	CDR3nt
TRBV30	TRBJ1-1	-	-	CAWSVFQLNTEAFF	TGTGCCTGGAGTGTATTCCAGTTGAACACTGAAGCTTTCTTT
TRBV5-1	TRBJ1-2	few	-	CASSARSGEGYYGYTF	TGCGCCAGCAGCGCCCGTTCAGGGGAGGGATACTATGGCTACACCTTC
TRBV2	TRBJ2-7	-	-	CATQRLANSYEQYF	TGTGCCACCCAGAGACTTGCGAACTCCTACGAGCAGTACTTC
TRBV7-9	TRBJ2-1	-	TRBD1	CASSFPRQGASNEQFF	TGTGCCAGCAGCTTTCCCAGACAGGGGGCGTCCAATGAGCAGTTCTTC
TRBV18	TRBJ2-2	-	TRBD1	CASSPLTGGETGELFF	TGTGCCAGCTCACCACTTACAGGGGGAGAAACCGGGGAGCTGTTTTTT
TRBV28	TRBJ1-5	-	TRBD1	CASSIGGQGLNQPQHF	TGTGCCAGCAGTATAGGGGGACAGGGACTCAATCAGCCCCAGCATTTT
TRBV18	TRBJ1-4	-	TRBD1	CASSPRETGQGEKLFF	TGTGCCAGCTCACCACGAGAGACAGGGCAGGGTGAAAAACTGTTTTTT
TRBV6-5	TRBJ1-2	-	-	CASSPNYGYTF	TGTGCCAGCAGTCCGAACTATGGCTACACCTTC
TRBV12-5	TRBJ1-5	-	-	CASGPQVESNQPQHF	TGTGCTAGTGGCCCTCAGGTTGAGTCCAATCAGCCCCAGCATTTT
TRBV27	TRBJ2-1	-	-	CASSLRGQSYNEQFF	TGTGCCAGCAGTTTAAGGGGCCAGTCCTACAATGAGCAGTTCTTC
TRBV4-1	TRBJ2-7	-	TRBD2	CASSQDVGGQGREGRYEQYF	TGCGCCAGCAGCCAAGATGTTGGGGGCCAGGGGCGGGAGGGCCGCTACGAGCAGTACTTC
TRBV5-1	TRBJ2-7	-	-	CASSQSGIQFIYEQYF	TGCGCCAGCAGCCAATCCGGGATCCAATTTATCTACGAGCAGTACTTC
TRBV6-6	TRBJ2-7	-	TRBD1	CASSLRDSYYEQYF	TGTGCCAGCAGCCTCCGGGACAGCTACTACGAGCAGTACTTC
TRBV6-5	TRBJ2-2	-	-	CASSSTAANTGELFF	TGTGCCAGCAGTTCGACAGCAGCGAACACCGGGGAGCTGTTTTTT
TRBV5-1	TRBJ2-5	-	-	CATTVFQETQYF	TGCGCCACCACGGTTTTTCAAGAGACCCAGTACTTC
TRBV29-1	TRBJ1-5	once	-	CSVGGQGSNQPQHF	TGCAGCGTCGGGGGGCAGGGGAGCAATCAGCCCCAGCATTTT
TRBV27	TRBJ2-3	-	TRBD1	CASSRTGPFQSTDTQYF	TGTGCCAGCAGTCGGACAGGGCCTTTTCAGAGCACAGATACGCAGTATTTT
TRBV5-4	TRBJ1-2	-	-	CASSSHPGGSTF	TGTGCCAGCAGCTCCCACCCTGGCGGGAGCACCTTC
TRBV5-4	TRBJ1-4	-	-	CASSFGGGRTNEKLFF	TGTGCCAGCAGCTTCGGCGGAGGGCGTACTAATGAAAAACTGTTTTTT
TRBV4-1	TRBJ1-1	-	TRBD1	CASSLDRVNTEAFF	TGCGCCAGCAGTCTCGACAGGGTGAACACTGAAGCTTTCTTT
TRBV7-2	TRBJ2-4	-	TRBD1	CASSPGTGPQNIQYF	TGTGCCAGCAGCCCCGGGACAGGGCCACAAAACATTCAGTACTTC
TRBV5-8	TRBJ2-1	-	TRBD2	CASSLLAGGGEQFF	TGTGCCAGCAGCTTACTAGCGGGGGGGGGTGAGCAGTTCTTC
TRBV19	TRBJ1-2	-	TRBD1	CASTPQGMNYGYTF	TGTGCCAGTACTCCACAGGGGATGAACTATGGCTACACCTTC
TRBV4-2	TRBJ2-7	-	TRBD2	CASSQYRGAYEQYF	TGTGCCAGCAGCCAATACCGGGGGGCCTACGAGCAGTACTTC
TRBV27	TRBJ2-3	-	TRBD2	CARGGYSGRGPSTDTQYF	TGTGCCAGAGGGGGGTATAGCGGGAGGGGACCCAGCACAGATACGCAGTATTTT
TRBV28	TRBJ2-1	-	TRBD1	CASNPAGPGQGAREQFF	TGTGCCAGCAACCCCGCGGGACCGGGACAGGGGGCTCGGGAGCAGTTCTTC
TRBV9	TRBJ2-3	-	TRBD2	CASSERGGREDTQYF	TGTGCCAGCAGCGAGCGGGGGGGCCGGGAAGATACGCAGTATTTT
TRBV18	TRBJ1-4	-	-	CASSPLAGAYEKLFF	TGTGCCAGCTCACCACTGGCAGGGGCGTACGAAAAACTGTTTTTT
TRBV18	TRBJ1-2	-	-	CASSPQQGNYGYTF	TGTGCCAGCTCACCCCAACAGGGTAACTATGGCTACACCTTC
TRBV19	TRBJ1-1	-	TRBD1	CASSIGTGDTEAFF	TGTGCCAGTAGTATCGGGACAGGGGACACTGAAGCTTTCTTT
TRBV28	TRBJ1-5	-	-	CASSLAGPRSAQHF	TGTGCCAGCAGTTTAGCAGGGCCCCGGTCGGCCCAGCATTTT
TRBV19	TRBJ1-3	-	-	CASAGTSSGNTIYF	TGTGCCAGTGCTGGCACTAGCTCTGGAAACACCATATATTTT
TRBV7-9	TRBJ1-1	-	-	CASSSQGSGQAFF	TGTGCCAGCAGCTCCCAGGGTAGCGGCCAAGCTTTCTTT
TRBV18	TRBJ2-2	-	TRBD2	CASSPAGVNTGELFF	TGTGCCAGCTCACCGGCGGGGGTGAACACCGGGGAGCTGTTTTTT
TRBV28	TRBJ2-1	few	TRBD2	CASSRHGGYNEQFF	TGTGCCAGCAGCCGACACGGGGGGTACAATGAGCAGTTCTTC
TRBV6-5	TRBJ1-1	-	-	CASSYLTGQAFF	TGTGCCAGCAGTTACTTGACAGGACAAGCTTTCTTT
TRBV4-3	TRBJ1-2	few	-	CASSPGTRNNYGYTF	TGCGCCAGCAGTCCCGGGACTCGGAACAACTATGGCTACACCTTC
TRBV7-2	TRBJ1-6	once	TRBD1	CASSLVQGANNSPLHF	TGTGCCAGCAGCTTAGTGCAGGGGGCCAATAATTCACCCCTCCACTTT
TRBV6-5	TRBJ2-5	-	-	CASIKGFQETQYF	TGTGCCAGCATTAAGGGGTTCCAAGAGACCCAGTACTTC
TRBV14	TRBJ2-7	-	-	CASSQVLRGQIYEQYF	TGTGCCAGCAGCCAAGTACTAAGGGGTCAGATCTACGAGCAGTACTTC
TRBV5-4	TRBJ2-6	-	TRBD2	CASRSGLAGAGGANVLTF	TGTGCCAGCAGGTCAGGACTAGCGGGGGCGGGAGGGGCCAACGTCCTGACTTTC
TRBV29-1	TRBJ1-2	-	-	CSVEGTRGYGYTF	TGCAGCGTTGAGGGGACTAGAGGCTATGGCTACACCTTC
TRBV14	TRBJ1-6	once	-	CASSQGLGSPLHF	TGTGCCAGCAGCCAGGGGCTCGGGTCACCCCTCCACTTT
TRBV7-9	TRBJ1-3	-	TRBD1	CASSTVPGQGTSSGNTIYF	TGTGCCAGCAGCACCGTCCCGGGACAGGGGACGAGCTCTGGAAACACCATATATTTT
TRBV7-6	TRBJ2-7	-	TRBD2	CASSSGGGSYEQYF	TGTGCCAGCTCCAGCGGGGGGGGGTCCTACGAGCAGTACTTC
TRBV7-9	TRBJ2-1	-	TRBD1	CASSLAPGTGGRNEQFF	TGTGCCAGCAGCTTAGCCCCCGGGACAGGGGGTAGGAATGAGCAGTTCTTC
TRBV7-4	TRBJ1-6	-	TRBD1	CASSLKWTGRGSYNSPLHF	TGTGCCAGCAGCTTAAAGTGGACAGGGAGGGGCTCCTATAATTCACCCCTCCACTTT
TRBV11-2	TRBJ2-3	once	TRBD2	CASSLNPAGTDTQYF	TGTGCCAGCAGCTTAAACCCAGCGGGGACAGATACGCAGTATTTT
TRBV28	TRBJ1-4	-	TRBD1	CASSQTTGTGILFF	TGTGCCAGCAGTCAAACAACCGGGACAGGGATACTGTTTTTT
TRBV28	TRBJ2-1	-	TRBD1	CASSGRDRGYNEQFF	TGTGCCAGCAGTGGCCGGGACAGGGGTTACAATGAGCAGTTCTTC
TRBV9	TRBJ2-1	-	TRBD2	CASSVVSGEYNEQFF	TGTGCCAGCAGCGTAGTTAGCGGGGAGTACAATGAGCAGTTCTTC
TRBV28	TRBJ2-7	-	TRBD1	CASSSDRDGGEQYF	TGTGCCAGCAGTTCCGACAGGGACGGAGGCGAGCAGTACTTC
TRBV30	TRBJ2-3	once	TRBD2	CAWSRAGGPFGTDTQYF	TGTGCCTGGAGTAGGGCGGGGGGGCCCTTTGGCACAGATACGCAGTATTTT
TRBV28	TRBJ2-2	-	TRBD1	CASKTRQGRTGELFF	TGTGCCAGCAAGACCCGACAGGGGAGGACCGGGGAGCTGTTTTTT
TRBV19	TRBJ2-1	-	TRBD2	CASTEDPGLAGAPSSYNEQFF	TGTGCCAGTACCGAGGATCCCGGACTAGCGGGGGCCCCTAGCTCCTACAATGAGCAGTTCTTC